A selection of T cell receptor beta chains follows, all from one sample in a study of cytomegalovirus exposure and HLA in healthy donors. This table comes from immunoSEQ multiplex PCR, and its TCRdb copy is limited to in-frame clones, with some not included. The sample has around 140,000 clones; nearly 90% are singletons. What was sequenced was PBMCs. All receptors derive from a woman between 35 and 50 years old in good health and CMV-seronegative. Both conserved end residues are part of each CDR3. D genes are given only for firm matches. Size tells how often a clone was seen (once, few, many) or the class of an expanded clone, and some rows leave it out.

J gene: TRBJ1-2; clone size: once; D gene: TRBD1; V gene: TRBV27; CDR3 protein: CASSLGKGQGYGYTF; CDR3 DNA: TGTGCCAGCAGTTTAGGGAAGGGACAGGGCTATGGCTACACCTTC
J gene: TRBJ2-3; clone size: .; D gene: TRBD2; V gene: TRBV5-1; CDR3 protein: CASSSRLAGFPGPPDTQYF; CDR3 DNA: TGCGCCAGCAGCTCTCGACTAGCGGGGTTCCCCGGCCCCCCAGATACGCAGTATTTT
J gene: TRBJ2-7; clone size: .; D gene: .; V gene: TRBV5-1; CDR3 protein: CASSLVPGASYEQYF; CDR3 DNA: TGCGCCAGCAGCTTGGTCCCGGGAGCGTCCTACGAGCAGTACTTC
J gene: TRBJ2-5; clone size: .; D gene: .; V gene: TRBV6-1; CDR3 protein: CASTLYGGRETQYF; CDR3 DNA: TGTGCCAGCACTCTTTATGGGGGCAGGGAGACCCAGTACTTC
J gene: TRBJ2-1; clone size: once; D gene: TRBD1; V gene: TRBV5-4; CDR3 protein: CASSLVGRQGRNEQFF; CDR3 DNA: TGTGCCAGCAGCTTGGTAGGGAGACAGGGAAGGAATGAGCAGTTCTTC
J gene: TRBJ1-1; clone size: .; D gene: .; V gene: TRBV5-4; CDR3 protein: CASSFRGPDTEAFF; CDR3 DNA: TGTGCCAGCAGCTTTAGAGGGCCTGACACTGAAGCTTTCTTT
J gene: TRBJ2-3; clone size: .; D gene: .; V gene: TRBV27; CDR3 protein: CASSPGFGSTDTQYF; CDR3 DNA: TGTGCCAGCAGTCCGGGGTTCGGGAGCACAGATACGCAGTATTTT
J gene: TRBJ2-7; clone size: .; D gene: .; V gene: TRBV11-3; CDR3 protein: CAGSGRTNYEQYF; CDR3 DNA: TGTGCCGGCAGCGGTCGGACAAATTACGAGCAGTACTTC
J gene: TRBJ2-7; clone size: .; D gene: .; V gene: TRBV27; CDR3 protein: CASRLQETGYEQYF; CDR3 DNA: TGTGCCAGCAGGCTACAGGAGACCGGCTACGAGCAGTACTTC
J gene: TRBJ2-1; clone size: .; D gene: .; V gene: TRBV6-5; CDR3 protein: CASSYSWGQAYNEQFF; CDR3 DNA: TGTGCCAGCAGTTACTCTTGGGGACAAGCCTACAATGAGCAGTTCTTC
J gene: TRBJ1-5; clone size: .; D gene: .; V gene: TRBV6-1; CDR3 protein: CASAGPSYQPQHF; CDR3 DNA: TGTGCCAGCGCGGGTCCCAGCTATCAGCCCCAGCATTTT
J gene: TRBJ1-2; clone size: .; D gene: .; V gene: TRBV5-4; CDR3 protein: CASSLEQSSYGYTF; CDR3 DNA: TGTGCCAGCAGCTTGGAACAGTCCAGCTATGGCTACACCTTC
J gene: TRBJ2-7; clone size: few; D gene: TRBD1; V gene: TRBV28; CDR3 protein: CASSPGQGYEQYF; CDR3 DNA: TGTGCCAGCAGCCCGGGACAGGGGTACGAGCAGTACTTC
J gene: TRBJ2-7; clone size: .; D gene: TRBD2; V gene: TRBV2; CDR3 protein: CASQPLGGPSYEQYF; CDR3 DNA: TGTGCCAGCCAACCCCTGGGAGGGCCGAGCTACGAGCAGTACTTC
J gene: TRBJ2-4; clone size: .; D gene: .; V gene: TRBV6-5; CDR3 protein: CATPTGIQYF; CDR3 DNA: TGTGCCACCCCCACCGGCATTCAGTACTTC
J gene: TRBJ2-2; clone size: .; D gene: TRBD1; V gene: TRBV5-1; CDR3 protein: CASIPGTGNTGELFF; CDR3 DNA: TGCGCCAGTATTCCCGGGACAGGGAACACCGGGGAGCTGTTTTTT
J gene: TRBJ2-2; clone size: .; D gene: TRBD2; V gene: TRBV4-2; CDR3 protein: CASSRAGTSADGELFF; CDR3 DNA: TGTGCCAGCAGCCGGGCCGGGACTAGCGCAGACGGGGAGCTGTTTTTT
J gene: TRBJ2-1; clone size: .; D gene: .; V gene: TRBV9; CDR3 protein: CASSEGSYNEQFF; CDR3 DNA: TGTGCCAGCAGCGAAGGGAGTTACAATGAGCAGTTCTTC
J gene: TRBJ2-5; clone size: .; D gene: .; V gene: TRBV7-9; CDR3 protein: CASTNLVGETQYF; CDR3 DNA: TGTGCCAGCACCAACCTGGTCGGGGAGACCCAGTACTTC
J gene: TRBJ2-1; clone size: .; D gene: TRBD2; V gene: TRBV5-1; CDR3 protein: CASRSTAGGSYNEQFF; CDR3 DNA: TGCGCCAGCAGGTCGACTGCGGGAGGATCCTACAATGAGCAGTTCTTC
J gene: TRBJ1-2; clone size: .; D gene: TRBD1; V gene: TRBV28; CDR3 protein: CASSRDRVGYTF; CDR3 DNA: TGTGCCAGCAGCCGGGACAGGGTTGGCTACACCTTC
J gene: TRBJ2-7; clone size: .; D gene: TRBD1; V gene: TRBV9; CDR3 protein: CASSVGRDRGYEQYF; CDR3 DNA: TGTGCCAGCAGCGTAGGGCGGGACAGGGGCTACGAGCAGTACTTC
J gene: TRBJ1-2; clone size: .; D gene: .; V gene: TRBV6-5; CDR3 protein: CASSPRQNYGYTF; CDR3 DNA: TGTGCCAGCAGCCCAAGACAGAACTATGGCTACACCTTC